This is a list of T cell receptor beta chains from one sample in a study of T cell changes during pregnancy in multiple sclerosis. Measured with immunoSEQ multiplex PCR; TCRdb has only the in-frame clones, and not every one. The repertoire includes 75,000 to 95,000 clones, approximately 90% of them detected once, and under 0.95% sits in the top ten. The sequencing here drew on peripheral blood, taken before pregnancy. These receptors all stem from a female donor with multiple sclerosis, enrolled in a pregnancy study. Both conserved end residues are part of each CDR3. D genes are given only for firm matches. Where a row states a size, it is once, few, many or the class of an expanded clone; other rows omit it.

-	-	11	TRBJ1-3	TRBV20-1	CSARGGNTIYF	TGCAGTGCTAGGGGCGGAAACACCATATATTTT
-	once	13	TRBJ2-2	TRBV30	CAWSVGNTGELFF	TGTGCCTGGAGTGTCGGGAACACCGGGGAGCTGTTTTTT
-	-	15	TRBJ2-7	TRBV4-3	CASSQEYLGLYEQYF	TGCGCCAGCAGCCAAGAATACCTGGGCCTCTACGAGCAGTACTTC
TRBD1	-	15	TRBJ1-2	TRBV7-2	CASSSDRTGIYGYTF	TGTGCCAGCAGCTCCGATAGGACAGGGATCTATGGCTACACCTTC
TRBD2	-	14	TRBJ2-7	TRBV6-5	CASKKAGGPNEQYF	TGTGCCAGCAAGAAAGCGGGAGGGCCCAACGAGCAGTACTTC
TRBD2	-	14	TRBJ2-3	TRBV25-1	CASSQGRGTDTQYF	TGTGCCAGCAGTCAAGGGAGGGGCACAGATACGCAGTATTTT
TRBD1	-	15	TRBJ1-2	TRBV2	CASSEWTGRNYGYTF	TGTGCCAGCAGTGAATGGACAGGGCGGAACTATGGCTACACCTTC
TRBD2	-	13	TRBJ2-3	TRBV29-1	CSGSGGAPDTQYF	TGCAGCGGGAGCGGGGGGGCCCCAGATACGCAGTATTTT
TRBD1	-	17	TRBJ1-2	TRBV27	CASSPIPLTGRGYGYTF	TGTGCCAGCAGTCCAATACCCCTGACAGGGAGAGGGTATGGCTACACCTTC
-	-	18	TRBJ2-1	TRBV14	CASSQKRASLGSYNEQFF	TGTGCCAGCAGCCAAAAGAGGGCGAGCCTGGGCTCCTACAATGAGCAGTTCTTC
-	-	13	TRBJ2-5	TRBV10-1	CASSVEAQETQYF	TGCGCCAGCAGTGTTGAGGCCCAAGAGACCCAGTACTTC
-	-	13	TRBJ2-7	TRBV29-1	CSVEGGAIYEQYF	TGCAGCGTTGAAGGGGGAGCCATCTACGAGCAGTACTTC
-	-	13	TRBJ2-7	TRBV7-7	CASSLQVDYEQYF	TGTGCCAGCAGCTTGCAGGTGGACTACGAGCAGTACTTC
TRBD1	-	14	TRBJ2-7	TRBV25-1	CASQKRGQIYEQYF	TGTGCCAGCCAAAAAAGGGGACAGATATACGAGCAGTACTTC
-	-	14	TRBJ1-2	TRBV2	CASSEGPFNYGYTF	TGTGCCAGCAGTGAAGGGCCATTTAACTATGGCTACACCTTC
TRBD1	-	16	TRBJ2-7	TRBV19	CASSILKRTGGYEQYF	TGTGCCAGTAGTATCCTCAAGAGGACAGGGGGCTACGAGCAGTACTTC
-	-	14	TRBJ2-1	TRBV7-9	CASSGGQQVREQFF	TGTGCCAGCAGCGGCGGCCAGCAAGTCCGGGAGCAGTTCTTC
TRBD1	-	16	TRBJ1-4	TRBV7-6	CASSLTGRGPREKLFF	TGTGCCAGCAGCTTAACCGGCAGGGGGCCTAGGGAAAAACTGTTTTTT
-	few	14	TRBJ1-1	TRBV19	CASSINQANTEAFF	TGTGCCAGTAGTATAAATCAGGCGAACACTGAAGCTTTCTTT
-	-	12	TRBJ2-3	TRBV2	CASSEASGSQYF	TGTGCCAGCAGTGAGGCGAGCGGATCGCAGTATTTT
TRBD2	-	12	TRBJ2-1	TRBV7-3	CASSQGGGEQFF	TGTGCCAGCAGCCAAGGCGGGGGTGAGCAGTTCTTC
TRBD1	few	15	TRBJ2-2	TRBV19	CASSDTGGVAGELFF	TGTGCCAGTAGTGACACAGGGGGAGTGGCCGGGGAGCTGTTTTTT
TRBD1	few	14	TRBJ1-5	TRBV18	CASSPWDSNQPQHF	TGTGCCAGCTCACCCTGGGACAGTAATCAGCCCCAGCATTTT
TRBD1	-	13	TRBJ2-7	TRBV19	CASSRTGEGEQYF	TGTGCCAGTAGTCGGACAGGCGAGGGCGAGCAGTACTTC
-	-	14	TRBJ2-7	TRBV27	CASSLHQGGYEQYF	TGTGCCAGCAGTTTACATCAGGGGGGCTACGAGCAGTACTTC
TRBD2	once	16	TRBJ2-1	TRBV6-5	CASSYGSAGGATEQFF	TGTGCCAGCAGTTACGGTTCAGCGGGGGGGGCCACTGAGCAGTTCTTC
-	-	14	TRBJ2-5	TRBV5-1	CASSVNRVQETQYF	TGCGCCAGCAGCGTAAACAGGGTACAAGAGACCCAGTACTTC
-	-	15	TRBJ2-3	TRBV5-1	CASSLSQGLRNTQYF	TGCGCCAGCAGCTTGAGTCAGGGGTTGAGGAATACGCAGTATTTT
-	-	12	TRBJ1-1	TRBV28	CASKEAIGEAFF	TGTGCCAGCAAGGAGGCTATCGGTGAAGCTTTCTTT
TRBD1	-	15	TRBJ1-2	TRBV6-5	CASSPRDRGDYGYTF	TGTGCCAGCAGTCCCAGGGACAGGGGCGACTATGGCTACACCTTC
TRBD1	-	13	TRBJ1-2	TRBV27	CASSSDRGYGYTF	TGTGCCAGCAGTTCGGACAGGGGCTATGGCTACACCTTC
TRBD1	-	16	TRBJ1-5	TRBV27	CASSLLGQVGSQPQHF	TGTGCCAGCAGTTTATTAGGACAGGTGGGAAGTCAGCCCCAGCATTTT
TRBD1	-	14	TRBJ1-1	TRBV19	CASRLQGGNTEAFF	TGTGCCAGTAGGCTGCAGGGGGGAAACACTGAAGCTTTCTTT
TRBD1	-	13	TRBJ2-7	TRBV5-1	CASRTGEAYEQYF	TGCGCCAGCAGGACAGGGGAAGCCTACGAGCAGTACTTC
TRBD1	-	13	TRBJ1-1	TRBV10-3	CAIADRENTEAFF	TGTGCCATCGCAGACAGGGAGAACACTGAAGCTTTCTTT
-	-	12	TRBJ2-7	TRBV2	CASSVTTYAQYF	TGTGCCAGCAGTGTAACTACCTACGCGCAGTACTTC
TRBD2	-	17	TRBJ2-1	TRBV19	CASSDHSGLAGYNEQFF	TGTGCCAGTAGTGACCACTCGGGACTAGCGGGATACAATGAGCAGTTCTTC
-	-	14	TRBJ2-7	TRBV9	CASSPRLDSYEQYF	TGTGCCAGCAGCCCCCGACTAGACTCCTACGAGCAGTACTTC
TRBD1	-	15	TRBJ1-2	TRBV4-3	CASSQEVDRIYGYTF	TGCGCCAGCAGCCAAGAGGTGGACAGGATCTATGGCTACACCTTC
TRBD2	-	16	TRBJ2-5	TRBV5-1	CASSPGLAGGPETQYF	TGCGCCAGCAGCCCGGGACTAGCGGGGGGGCCAGAGACCCAGTACTTC
-	-	15	TRBJ1-2	TRBV4-2	CASSREDSPNYGYTF	TGTGCCAGCAGCCGTGAGGACAGCCCTAACTATGGCTACACCTTC
TRBD1	-	17	TRBJ1-4	TRBV2	CASSEIFPGQGDEKLFF	TGTGCCAGCAGCGAGATTTTTCCGGGACAGGGGGATGAAAAACTGTTTTTT